The 27 T cell receptor beta chains presented below share a single source sample, sequenced in a study of CD8+ T cells in alopecia areata (dated by TCRdb to 2017 to 2018). The library came from the immunoSEQ multiplex PCR assay. RNA was extracted from all samples and reverse transcribed into cDNA, which served as template for TCR sequencing. TCRdb carries this immuneACCESS record with in-frame sequences only. Its versions omit some clonotypes, under half of them owing to an unresolved V gene in the studies checked, with the rest unexplained. This sample lists some 100,000 clones; less than 70% were detected once. The ten largest clonotypes hold 2.8% of the sample. The sequenced sample consisted of CD4+ T cells sorted from blood. These receptor sequences come from a human donor in good health.

The table lists this clone with a few counts. The J gene is TRBJ2-7, the V gene TRBV7-9; 9 positions match TRBD1. The germline CDR1 and CDR2 sequences are SEHNR and FQNEAQ (reference sequence). This CDR3 contains 18 residues. With V trimmed by 6 bases and J by 3 bases, 18 bases remained unmatched. The chain's CDR3 is CASSSQNEQGARSYEQYF. CDR3 coding DNA: TGTGCCAGCAGTTCCCAGAACGAACAGGGGGCTCGGAGCTACGAGCAGTACTTC. The entire variable domain, with the rest obtained from reference TRBV7-9 and TRBJ2-7, is as follows: DTGVSQNPRHKITKRGQNVTFRCDPISEHNRLYWYRQTLGQGPEFLTYFQNEAQLEKSRLLSDRFSAERPKGSFSTLEIQRTEQGDSAMYLCASSSQNEQGARSYEQYFGPGTRLTVT.

The V call is TRBV11-2, the J call TRBJ2-5; D is undetermined. Trimming pared 1 base from V and 5 bases from J, leaving 8 bases between. CDR3 length: 13 amino acids. Germline V gives CDR1 SGHAT, CDR2 FQNNGV. The CDR3 is CASSLGTKETQYF. DNA for the CDR3: TGTGCCAGCAGCTTAGGAACAAAGGAGACCCAGTACTTC. Filled out from reference TRBV11-2 and TRBJ2-5, the complete variable domain reads EAGVAQSPRYKIIEKRQSVAFWCNPISGHATLYWYQQILGQGPKLLIQFQNNGVVDDSQLPKDRFSAERLKGVDSTLKIQPAKLEDSAVYLCASSLGTKETQYFGPGTRLLVL.

As concerns this clone: Other DNA sequences in this sample translate to the same CDR3. This chain joins TRBV5-1 and TRBJ1-5, with D unclear. CDR1 and CDR2 from the germline V gene are SGHRS and YFSETQ. V was shortened by 4 bases and J by 0 bases, with 5 bases between the two germline ends. The CDR3 contains 13 residues. The CDR3 protein is CASSLDSNQPQHF. The DNA of the CDR3 is TGCGCCAGCAGCCTTGATAGCAATCAGCCCCAGCATTTT.

The chain couples TRBV15 to TRBJ2-5, with D maybe TRBD2 (5 bases). Trimming shortened V by 0 bases and J by 2 bases, and 7 bases separated the two germline ends. CDR3 size: 14 residues. CDR1 is LNHNV and CDR2 is YYDKDF in the germline V gene (reference sequence). The CDR3 region is CATSRELGQETQYF. CDR3 DNA sequence: TGTGCCACCAGCAGAGAACTAGGACAAGAGACCCAGTACTTC.

This clone was detected only once. The CDR3 is CASSSPPRSEQFF. CDR3 DNA sequence: TGTGCCAGCAGCTCCCCTCCGCGATCGGAGCAGTTCTTC. J is TRBJ2-1 and V is TRBV11-2; D is unresolved. Germline-derived CDR1 and CDR2 are SGHAT and FQNNGV. V lost 4 bases, J lost 10 bases, and 14 bases lay in between. The length of the CDR3 is 13 residues.

The CDR3 bases are TGTGCCAGCAGCGCCCGGGGGGCAGGGCCTAGCACAGATACGCAGTATTTT. It specifies CASSARGAGPSTDTQYF. This chain joins TRBV13 and TRBJ2-3; D is perhaps TRBD2 (7 bases). V gave up 5 bases and J gave up 0 bases, with 18 bases separating them. Germline CDR1 reads PRHDT; CDR2 reads FYEKMQ (reference sequence). This CDR3 has 17 residues.

The rearrangement links TRBV29-1 to TRBJ2-7; 9 nucleotides agree with TRBD1. The junction had 4 bases not matched to a gene; V was cut back by 4 bases and J by 3 bases. The CDR3 has 13 amino acids. Germline V CDR1 and CDR2: SQVTM, ANQGSEA. CDR3: CSVGGTGIYEQYF. For the CDR3, the DNA is TGCAGCGTTGGCGGGACAGGGATCTACGAGCAGTACTTC.

The V gene is TRBV6-5, the J gene TRBJ2-7; 7 bases fit TRBD1. CDR3 length equals 14 residues. After removal of 2 bases from V and 1 base from J, the junction contained 2 bases not matched to a gene. Germline V gives CDR1 MNHEY, CDR2 SVGAGI. The CDR3 nucleotides read TGTGCCAGCAGTTACCGGGACAGTTCCTACGAGCAGTACTTC. Protein product: CASSYRDSSYEQYF.

This clone has just a few counts. The CDR3 DNA reads as TGCAGCGTTGAGGTCCGAAACATTCAGTACTTC. This gives the protein CSVEVRNIQYF. The chain joins TRBV29-1 to TRBJ2-4; no clear D. The CDR3 consists of 11 residues. From germline, CDR1 is SQVTM and CDR2 ANQGSEA. Trimming shortened V by 3 bases and J by 6 bases, and 6 bases separated the two germline ends.

J is TRBJ1-1 and V is TRBV29-1; TRBD1 aligns across 7 bases. V trimming: 7 bases; J trimming: 1 base; junction bases outside the gene matches: 3. This CDR3 spans 12 amino acids. Germline CDR1 is SQVTM and CDR2 is ANQGSEA. CDR3 loop: CSARQGNTEAFF. In DNA form, the CDR3 reads TGCAGCGCCAGACAGGGGAACACTGAAGCTTTCTTT.

CDR3 bases: TGTGCCTGGAGTCCTAGGGAGGCTGAAGCTTTCTTT. As protein: CAWSPREAEAFF. The rearrangement links TRBV30 to TRBJ1-1; D not resolved. Germline V gives CDR1 GTSNPN, CDR2 SVGIG (reference sequence). With 2 bases removed from V and 6 bases from J, the gap between germline ends came to 10 bases. The CDR3 runs to 12 residues.

The chain employs TRBV29-1 and TRBJ2-5, with D perhaps TRBD1 or TRBD2 (5 bases each). Germline CDR1 reads SQVTM; CDR2 reads ANQGSEA. Trimming took off 6 bases at V and 3 bases at J, with 17 bases between the two ends. CDR3 length equals 14 residues. Here the CDR3 DNA reads TGCAGCGTCCCTCGAGGGACCTCTGAAGAGACCCAGTACTTC. Amino acids: CSVPRGTSEETQYF.

The genes are TRBV2 and TRBJ2-2; tentatively, D is TRBD1 (6 bases). Germline CDR1 is SNHLY and CDR2 is FYNNEI. V gave up 4 bases and J gave up 4 bases, with 19 bases separating them. The CDR3 sequence is 17 residues long. CDR3 amino acids: CASSANRVAQGTGELFF. CDR3 DNA: TGTGCCAGCAGTGCAAACAGGGTTGCGCAGGGCACCGGGGAGCTGTTTTTT. Complete variable domain (other parts from reference TRBV2 and TRBJ2-2): EPEVTQTPSHQVTQMGQEVILRCVPISNHLYFYWYRQILGQKVEFLVSFYNNEISEKSEIFDDQFSVERPDGSNFTLKIRSTKLEDSAMYFCASSANRVAQGTGELFFGEGSRLTVL.

The gene calls are TRBV7-9 and TRBJ2-5, with D possibly being TRBD1 (6 bases). The germline V and J ends were trimmed by 6 bases and 4 bases, with 18 bases remaining between them. CDR3 length: 15 residues. Germline values: CDR1 SEHNR, CDR2 FQNEAQ (reference sequence). The CDR3: CASSPTGAPGETQYF. CDR3 in DNA: TGTGCCAGCAGTCCGACAGGAGCCCCCGGAGAGACCCAGTACTTC.

This chain links TRBV4-1 with TRBJ2-5; D tentatively reads TRBD1 or TRBD2 (5 bases each). The CDR3 length is 15 residues. Trimming pared 7 bases from V and 3 bases from J, leaving 18 bases between. Germline loops: CDR1 MGHRA, CDR2 YSYEKL. The CDR3, as DNA: TGCGCCAGCACTCGGAGAGGGGAATTGGAAGAGACCCAGTACTTC. Residues: CASTRRGELEETQYF.

The rearrangement uses TRBV15 and TRBJ2-1, with no clear D. The CDR3 has 12 residues. The germline V gene encodes CDR1 LNHNV and CDR2 YYDKDF (reference sequence). Trimming removed 1 base at V and 6 bases at J, with 4 bases between. In DNA, the CDR3 is TGTGCCACCAGCAGAGCCCTCAATGAGCAGTTCTTC. Translating gives CATSRALNEQFF.

The chain uses TRBV2 and TRBJ2-1; tentatively, D is TRBD2 (6 bases). The CDR3 runs to 13 residues. V lost 6 bases and J lost 10, with 16 bases in between. CDR1 is SNHLY, CDR2 FYNNEI, per germline. CDR3 sequence reads: CASSLARAGEQFF. CDR3 coding DNA: TGTGCCAGCAGCCTCGCCCGGGCGGGGGAGCAGTTCTTC.

The chain joins TRBV25-1 to TRBJ2-2; 7 nucleotides align to TRBD1. J was trimmed by 7 bases and V by 5 bases; bases with no gene match: 1. Germline V gene sequence: CDR1 MGHDK, CDR2 SYGVNS. This CDR3 contains 12 residues. The CDR3 spells CASSHRGGELFF. CDR3 nucleotides: TGTGCCAGCAGTCACAGGGGCGGGGAGCTGTTTTTT.

This chain connects TRBV5-1 to TRBJ2-7; D not resolved. V was cut by 0 bases and J by 2 bases, with 9 bases left in between. The CDR3 has 14 amino acids. Germline lookup yields CDR1 SGHRS and CDR2 YFSETQ. DNA of the CDR3: TGCGCCAGCAGCTTGGAGGGTGACACCTACGAGCAGTACTTC. This codes for CASSLEGDTYEQYF.

This clone has a single count. The CDR3 protein is CASSLGLDRGGNTIYF. The DNA of the CDR3 is TGTGCCAGCAGCTTAGGATTGGACAGGGGCGGAAACACCATATATTTT. The chain is built from TRBV5-4 and TRBJ1-3; 9 bases are shared with TRBD1. The J segment lost 4 bases and the V segment lost 2 bases, leaving 7 bases of the junction unmatched. The CDR3 has 16 residues. Germline V gives CDR1 SGHNT, CDR2 YYREEE (reference sequence).

The V call is TRBV5-1, the J call TRBJ1-5, with unresolved D. The length of the CDR3 is 13 residues. The germline V gene has CDR1 SGHRS and CDR2 YFSETQ. V was pared by 0 bases and J by 4 bases, with 5 bases between. As DNA, the CDR3 is TGCGCCAGCAGCTTGGGTCCGAATCAGCCCCAGCATTTT. Residues: CASSLGPNQPQHF.

This clone was seen only once. The chain is built from TRBV30 and TRBJ2-3; either TRBD1 or TRBD2 may fit D (6 bases each). CDR1 and CDR2 (germline): GTSNPN, SVGIG (reference sequence). The CDR3 consists of 16 residues. Trimming cost V 3 bases and J 4 bases, with 20 bases left between them. CDR3 region: CAWRALLGGRPDTQYF. CDR3 coding DNA: TGTGCCTGGAGGGCCCTGTTGGGGGGCCGCCCAGATACGCAGTATTTT.

The chain employs TRBV11-1 and TRBJ2-1; TRBD1 matches at 7 bases. Trimming removed 5 bases from V and 2 bases from J; junction bases left unmatched: 6. Germline V gene sequence: CDR1 SGHAT, CDR2 FQDESV (reference sequence). This CDR3 comprises 15 residues. The CDR3, as DNA: TGTGCCAGCAGCACCGGGACAGCCGCCTACAATGAGCAGTTCTTC. Translated, it gives CASSTGTAAYNEQFF.

This clone was found a few times. DNA for the CDR3: TGTGCCAGCAGGACAGGGGGCTGGGAGAGGTATGGCTACACCTTC. It translates to CASRTGGWERYGYTF. The rearrangement joins TRBV2 to TRBJ1-2, with 10 bases that match TRBD1. Trimming removed 6 bases from V and 5 bases from J; junction bases left unmatched: 9. CDR3 length: 15 residues. The germline V gene encodes CDR1 SNHLY and CDR2 FYNNEI.

This clone was picked up a small number of times. The V and J genes are TRBV25-1 and TRBJ2-7; 7 bases align to TRBD1. Germline V CDR1 and CDR2: MGHDK, SYGVNS. J was trimmed by 1 base and V by 3 bases; bases with no gene match: 6. The CDR3 contains 15 residues. The CDR3 nucleotides read TGTGCCAGCAGTGAGGCAAACAGGGGTTCCTACGAGCAGTACTTC. The encoded protein is CASSEANRGSYEQYF.

The chain joins TRBV29-1 to TRBJ2-2, with 9 bases matching TRBD1. This CDR3 is built from 13 residues. From germline, CDR1 is SQVTM and CDR2 ANQGSEA. V lost 7 bases and J lost 4; bases outside the gene matches: 4. The CDR3 loop reads CSADRGLTGELFF. In nucleotides, the CDR3 is TGCAGCGCGGACAGGGGTCTCACCGGGGAGCTGTTTTTT.

This clone was observed a handful of times. V and J are TRBV7-9 and TRBJ1-6; no firm D call. Trimming stripped 0 bases from V and 12 bases from J, with 9 bases between. The length of the CDR3 is 13 residues. Germline assignment: CDR1 SEHNR and CDR2 FQNEAQ (reference sequence). CDR3 nucleotide sequence: TGTGCCAGCAGCTTAGCTGGGTCTGTACCCCTCCACTTT. This codes for CASSLAGSVPLHF. The full variable domain, in which reference TRBV7-9 and TRBJ1-6 provide the parts outside the CDR3, is DTGVSQNPRHKITKRGQNVTFRCDPISEHNRLYWYRQTLGQGPEFLTYFQNEAQLEKSRLLSDRFSAERPKGSFSTLEIQRTEQGDSAMYLCASSLAGSVPLHFGNGTRLTVT.